This TCR beta chain is from a study of CD8 T cells in Susac syndrome (dated by TCRdb to the late 2010s). Regarding the research as a whole: Whether CD8+ T cell activation and differentiation in Susac syndrome was antigen driven was tested using repertoire sequencing.

Concerning this clonotype: The target of this receptor is not known. No qualities accompany the bases; no much larger clone lies one base away.

Peripheral blood CD8+ and CD4+ T cells from healthy donors, Susac syndrome patients and multiple sclerosis patients were profiled using high-throughput TCR beta sequencing. Healthy donors were included as age- and sex-matched controls. CD8+ TEMRA cells were enriched by FACS, while bulk CD8+ and CD4+ T cells were purified by magnetic negative isolation. Blood was collected in EDTA tubes and processed within 24 hours, with PBMCs isolated through density gradient centrifugation. PBMCs intended for TCR sequencing were cryopreserved in liquid nitrogen and were subsequently thawed in a 37 degrees C water bath. The sorted or isolated CD4+, CD8+ and CD8+ TEMRA cells had a purity of 90% or higher. Taken from the germline V gene (reference sequence), the CDR1 and CDR2 loops are LGHDT and YNNKEL. From V the trimming removes 4 bases and from J it removes 5 bases, while the gene matches leave 4 bases of the junction unaccounted for. The cysteine opens and the phenylalanine closes a CDR3 of 14 amino acids. CDR3 DNA is the only sequence kept; it has 42 bases, read in frame from the first base.

Study-level results and caveats: The number of individuals in the TCR sequencing and HLA analysis was recognized as being relatively small.

RNA was extracted using the RNeasy kit, and about 0.45 to 1 ug of the RNA was reverse transcribed with random hexamers. The immunoSEQ multiplex PCR assay, which covers 54 Vbeta and 13 Jbeta segments, was used to amplify TCR beta CDR3 regions. PCR amplification bias was corrected using a synthetic template baseline for primer optimization and computational correction. In the source study's methods: Only productive sequences were kept, with reads annotated to V, D and J genes according to IMGT and analyzed in immunoSEQ Analyzer. To calculate clonality, Shannon entropy was normalized by log2 of the number of productive unique sequences and then subtracted from one. Public and private clones were assessed among the 100 most prevalent clones of each patient and control. Susac-specific clones were defined as absent from healthy and MS cohorts, 850 to 1,300 published viral clones and other ImmuneACCESS disease sequences. In TCRdb, the public reads were trimmed at Q25 with fastp and aligned with MiXCR, with productive beta chains retained. Here each entry gathers all rows of one CDR3 protein and keeps the most common genes and DNA. The V and J calls were determined by TCRdb, not by the authors. The sample table shows approximately 170,000 distinct CDR3 sequences, and about 93% are seen once. About 0.14% of the sample is taken by the ten largest.

The receptor was derived from a human donor in good health. This receptor chain uses TRBV3-1 and TRBJ2-2, with 7 bases in between that match TRBD1. The sample was CD4+ T cells from PBMCs. This receptor carries the CDR3 CASSPWTGTGELFF. At the DNA level, the sequence is TGTGCCAGCAGCCCCTGGACAGGTACCGGGGAGCTGTTTTTT.